This T cell receptor beta chain was captured by sequencing in a study of identical twins. Study-wide results and limits: Without tracking the same donors, conclusions rested on cross-sectional statistical analysis.

The sample holds a few counts of this clonotype. The antigen remains unidentified. Losses at the gene ends were 6 bases for V and 3 bases for J; bases not matched to a gene: 5. Germline V gene sequence: CDR1 DFQATT, CDR2 SNEGSKA (reference sequence). The CDR3 runs 13 residues. One entry per CDR3 protein, called by TCRdb with MiXCR from the 5' RACE reads. The sample comprises hundreds of thousands of distinct CDR3 sequences, about 20% of which are singletons, and around 12% rests with the top ten. The data also belong to a second study, concerning T cells expressing NK-cell markers. From that paper: These clonotypes additionally ranked first within the CD3+CD56-NKG2C+ fraction of a few donors.

V and J are TRBV20-1 and TRBJ2-7, with 10 bases lining up with TRBD1. Sequences were obtained from PBMCs. This TCR was recovered from a woman under 30 in good health. CDR3 nucleotide sequence: TGCAGTGCCAACGGACAGGGGGACTACGAGCAGTACTTC. Translation: CSANGQGDYEQYF.